The T cell receptor (beta chain) described here comes from a study of siplizumab effects on memory and regulatory T cells. On this clone itself: The target antigen is unknown.

Produced via immunoSEQ multiplex PCR; TCRdb's table is partial and in-frame only. Of about 110,000 clones in the sample, about 91% were seen once. Study observations and caveats: Mappable alloreactive CD4+ clones were on average roughly 70% Treg-derived with siplizumab, roughly 25% in controls. Some alloreactive sequences were traceable to unstimulated CD4+ memory cells, and siplizumab significantly reduced them. Left unconfirmed was the suppressive function of proliferating Tregs from siplizumab cultures. Unstimulated naive T cells seemed to show more diversity than memory cells did, and they also seemed to be among the major contributors to the alloresponse.

The sequenced sample was Tregs sorted from blood. This TCR was sampled from a human donor in good health.

CDR3 sequence (DNA): TGCGCCAGCAGCTTGGTTTTTACTTGGGGGGCGCTTGGGGCCAACGTCCTGACTTTC. This translates into CASSLVFTWGALGANVLTF. The chain has TRBV5-1 and TRBJ2-6, with D perhaps TRBD1 or TRBD2 (6 bases each). This CDR3 contains 19 residues. Germline loops: CDR1 SGHRS, CDR2 YFSETQ. The V and J ends lost 0 bases and 3 bases respectively, with 19 bases between them. The whole variable domain, filled in from reference TRBV5-1 and TRBJ2-6, reads KAGVTQTPRYLIKTRGQQVTLSCSPISGHRSVSWYQQTPGQGLQFLFEYFSETQRNKGNFPGRFSGRQFSNSRSEMNVSTLELGDSALYLCASSLVFTWGALGANVLTFGAGSRLTVL.